This T cell receptor beta chain was recovered during a study of blood T cell repertoires in COVID-19. With 1 base removed from V and 5 bases from J, the gap between germline ends came to 11 bases. CDR3 length equals 14 residues. From germline, CDR1 is SGHAT and CDR2 FQNNGV. Assay used: immunoSEQ multiplex PCR; TCRdb lists only in-frame clones, some missing. The repertoire holds approximately 110,000 clones, around 81% seen once, with almost 4.5% in the top ten. V usage is TRBV11-2 and J usage is TRBJ1-1, with D unclear. Sequencing was carried out using peripheral blood. The clonotype comes from a human donor in a cohort sampled during active or convalescent COVID-19. CDR3 amino acids: CASSLGYAGTEAFF. CDR3 in DNA: TGTGCCAGCAGCTTAGGGTACGCGGGAACTGAAGCTTTCTTT.